What follows is one T cell receptor beta chain and its context. The antigen is undetermined. This CDR3 is 14 amino acids long. Germline lookup yields CDR1 SQVTM and CDR2 ANQGSEA. The use of a sample-barcoded 5' primer and a J-beta primer mix characterized a second PCR of roughly 6 to 11 cycles. In TCRdb, the 5' RACE reads were re-called with MiXCR into one record per CDR3 protein. The sample contains about 780,000 distinct CDR3 sequences, about 45% of which appear only once. This entry comes from a study of blood T cells in healthy people across ages. Whole-study findings and limits: Versus aged donors, long-lived donors had higher diversity and more naive CD4+ cells.

The amount of total RNA extracted per sample was at least 5 micrograms. The sequenced sample was blood. This sequence was found in a man of 80 years or more in good health. The genes are TRBV29-1 and TRBJ2-7, with a tentative D call TRBD2 (7 bases). With the DNA end fitting TRBJ2-5 better, the J assignment may be wrong. CDR3 region: CSVPHTGGRETQYF. The CDR3 DNA reads TGCAGCGTTCCACATACGGGGGGCAGGGAGACCCAGTACTTC.